A single sample is the source of the 15 T cell receptor beta chains below, sequenced in a study of shared clonotypes between healthy human individuals. CD45RO negativity and positive selection for CCR7 defined naive CD8 cells, a population that excluded terminally differentiated effector memory CD45RA+ cells. Method: immunoSEQ multiplex PCR; TCRdb's copy keeps in-frame clones and lacks some. In the table there are more than 2 million clones, around 95% of which are singletons. The specimen sequenced was naive CD8+ T cells from PBMCs. These receptors were collected from a man between 18 and 35 years old in good health. Some clones in this sample may be carry-over from other donors' samples.

The chain joins TRBV25-1 to TRBJ2-3; no firm D call. Germline assignment: CDR1 MGHDK and CDR2 SYGVNS. The CDR3 loop spans 15 amino acids. V lost 1 base to trimming and J lost 2 bases, with 10 bases between them. CDR3 coding DNA: TGTGCCAGCAGTGAATCACCGGCCTTCACAGATACGCAGTATTTT. Translated: CASSESPAFTDTQYF.

This chain joins TRBV29-1 and TRBJ1-4; D is uncertain. The germline V gene encodes CDR1 SQVTM and CDR2 ANQGSEA. This CDR3 spans 13 amino acids. Between the trimmed V and J ends, which lost 7 bases and 8 bases, there was a span of 17 bases. CDR3 in DNA: TGCAGCGCGAAGACCGGCGGCCTCGAAAAACTGTTTTTT. It yields the protein CSAKTGGLEKLFF.

The chain joins TRBV19 to TRBJ2-7; 10 bases are a match to TRBD2. V dropped 2 bases and J dropped 4; count of bases not matched to a gene: 8. CDR1 and CDR2 (germline): LNHDA, SQIVND (reference sequence). This CDR3 is built from 16 residues. The CDR3 region is CASSILLAGDAYEQYF. CDR3 coding DNA: TGTGCCAGTAGTATACTTCTAGCGGGAGATGCATACGAGCAGTACTTC.

The table lists this clone with a count of one. This chain uses TRBV5-1 with TRBJ1-1; D perhaps matches TRBD1 (5 bases). Germline lookup yields CDR1 SGHRS and CDR2 YFSETQ. The CDR3 spans 17 residues. Trimming stripped 0 bases from V and 1 base from J, with 16 bases between. CDR3 sequence (DNA): TGCGCCAGCAGCTTGGTTAGGGGCCCCATTCCGAACACTGAAGCTTTCTTT. Its translation: CASSLVRGPIPNTEAFF. The variable domain in full, with the rest retrieved from reference TRBV5-1 and TRBJ1-1, is KAGVTQTPRYLIKTRGQQVTLSCSPISGHRSVSWYQQTPGQGLQFLFEYFSETQRNKGNFPGRFSGRQFSNSRSEMNVSTLELGDSALYLCASSLVRGPIPNTEAFFGQGTRLTVV.

This chain links TRBV2 with TRBJ1-4; D unclear. The germline CDR1 and CDR2 sequences are SNHLY and FYNNEI. V was cut by 3 bases and J by 0 bases, with 8 bases left in between. The CDR3 length is 15 residues. CDR3 loop: CASSEDGATNEKLFF. CDR3 in DNA: TGTGCCAGCAGTGAGGACGGAGCAACTAATGAAAAACTGTTTTTT.

The chain uses TRBV2 and TRBJ2-7, with D tentatively TRBD1 (5 bases). The CDR3 loop spans 14 amino acids. The germline gives CDR1 SNHLY, CDR2 FYNNEI. Trimming stripped 3 bases from V and 3 bases from J, with 12 bases between. Here the CDR3 DNA reads TGTGCCAGCAGTGATAGGGCCAGGGTCTACGAGCAGTACTTC. It is translated as CASSDRARVYEQYF.

The chain combines TRBV15 with TRBJ2-1, with D uncertain. CDR1 is LNHNV and CDR2 is YYDKDF in the germline V gene (reference sequence). Trimming removed 6 bases at V and 4 bases at J, with 7 bases between. This CDR3 region has 12 residues. CDR3 nucleotide sequence: TGTGCCACCAGTCCTGCTTACAATGAGCAGTTCTTC. It codes for CATSPAYNEQFF.

CDR3 region: CASKERGHYEQYF. CDR3 in DNA: TGTGCCAGCAAAGAAAGGGGTCATTACGAGCAGTACTTC. The chain combines TRBV28 with TRBJ2-5; weak D call: TRBD1 (5 bases). The J call may be mistaken, given a closer DNA end match to TRBJ2-7. CDR1 is MDHEN, CDR2 SYDVKM, per germline. The CDR3 has 13 amino acids.

The rearrangement links TRBV28 to TRBJ2-5; the match to TRBD1 covers 8 bases. CDR3 length: 13 amino acids. With V trimmed by 10 bases and J by 5 bases, 9 bases remained unmatched. Per germline, CDR1 MDHEN and CDR2 SYDVKM. The CDR3 loop is CATSDRGAETQYF. CDR3 coding DNA: TGTGCCACCTCTGACAGGGGCGCGGAGACCCAGTACTTC.

This clone was picked up one time. This chain links TRBV9 with TRBJ2-3, with 8 bases lining up with TRBD2. There are 16 residues in the CDR3. CDR1 and CDR2 from the germline V gene are SGDLS and YYNGEE. After removal of 4 bases from V and 2 bases from J, the junction contained 9 bases not matched to a gene. CDR3 protein: CASSRRAGVVTDTQYF. In nucleotides, the CDR3 is TGTGCCAGCAGCCGACGAGCGGGAGTTGTCACAGATACGCAGTATTTT.

The chain employs TRBV7-6 and TRBJ1-1; D remains ambiguous. V was pared by 5 bases and J by 4 bases, with 17 bases between. CDR1 SGHVS and CDR2 FNYEAQ come from the germline V gene. This CDR3 is 15 amino acids long. This CDR3 reads CASSHPSGLGTEAFF. CDR3 bases: TGTGCCAGCAGCCATCCATCGGGCCTGGGCACTGAAGCTTTCTTT.

The V and J genes are TRBV4-1 and TRBJ1-3; possibly TRBD1 for D (5 bases). This CDR3 comprises 17 residues. V dropped 1 base and J dropped 0 bases, with 13 bases sitting between them. The germline CDR1 and CDR2 sequences are MGHRA and YSYEKL. CDR3 amino acids: CASSQVRGKTSGNTIYF. Here the CDR3 DNA reads TGCGCCAGCAGCCAAGTCCGGGGGAAGACCTCTGGAAACACCATATATTTT.

The chain links TRBV9 to TRBJ1-4; a weak D match, TRBD1 (5 bases). Germline CDR1 SGDLS, CDR2 YYNGEE. CDR3 length: 15 amino acids. Trimming shortened V by 0 bases and J by 7 bases, and 13 bases separated the two germline ends. The CDR3 coding sequence is TGTGCCAGCAGCGTAGCCCGGGGGACGGGTGAAAAACTGTTTTTT. It specifies CASSVARGTGEKLFF.

This rearrangement joins TRBV15 to TRBJ1-1; TRBD1 matches 9 bases. This CDR3 is built from 14 residues. Germline loops: CDR1 LNHNV, CDR2 YYDKDF (reference sequence). V was pared by 7 bases and J by 6 bases, with 9 bases of the junction left unmatched. CDR3: CATTDRGRRSEAFF. CDR3 sequence (DNA): TGTGCCACCACGGACAGGGGCAGGAGATCTGAAGCTTTCTTT.

The J gene is TRBJ2-5, the V gene TRBV6-5, with D tentatively TRBD1 (6 bases). CDR1 is MNHEY and CDR2 is SVGAGI in the germline V gene. Trimming took off 5 bases at V and 1 base at J, with 14 bases between the two ends. This CDR3 is 15 amino acids long. The chain's CDR3 is CASSQGWRTQETQYF. The CDR3 nucleotides read TGTGCCAGCAGTCAGGGGTGGCGGACCCAAGAGACCCAGTACTTC.